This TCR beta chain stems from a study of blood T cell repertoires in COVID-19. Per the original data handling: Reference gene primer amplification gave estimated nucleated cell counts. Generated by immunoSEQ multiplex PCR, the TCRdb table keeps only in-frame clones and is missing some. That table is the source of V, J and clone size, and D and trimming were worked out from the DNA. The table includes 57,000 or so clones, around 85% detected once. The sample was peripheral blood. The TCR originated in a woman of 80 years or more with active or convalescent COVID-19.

CDR3 in amino acids: CATNSGGPVDTQYF. CDR3 nucleotides: TGTGCCACCAACAGCGGGGGGCCTGTAGATACGCAGTATTTT. The chain carries TRBV19 and TRBJ2-3; 9 nucleotides align to TRBD2. The germline V gene encodes CDR1 LNHDA and CDR2 SQIVND (reference sequence). V lost 10 bases to trimming and J lost 5 bases; unmatched junction nucleotides: 10. The CDR3 has 14 residues.